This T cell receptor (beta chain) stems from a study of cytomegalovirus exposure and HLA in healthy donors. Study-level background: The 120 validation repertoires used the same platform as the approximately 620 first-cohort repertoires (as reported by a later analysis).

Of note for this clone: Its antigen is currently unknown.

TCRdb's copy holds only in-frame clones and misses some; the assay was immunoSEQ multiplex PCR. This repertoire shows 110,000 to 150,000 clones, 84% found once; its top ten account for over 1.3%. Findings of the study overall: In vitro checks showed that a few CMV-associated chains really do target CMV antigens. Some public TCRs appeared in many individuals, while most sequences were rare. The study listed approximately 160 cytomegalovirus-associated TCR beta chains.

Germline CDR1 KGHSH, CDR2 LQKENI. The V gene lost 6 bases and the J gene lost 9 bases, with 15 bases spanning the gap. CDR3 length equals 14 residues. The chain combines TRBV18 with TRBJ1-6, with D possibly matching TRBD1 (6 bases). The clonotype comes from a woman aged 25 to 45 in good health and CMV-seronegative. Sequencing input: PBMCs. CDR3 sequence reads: CASSGTRSGSPLHF. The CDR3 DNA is TGTGCCAGCTCGGGGACAAGATCGGGTTCACCCCTCCACTTT.